This T cell receptor (beta chain) was identified in a study of blood T cell repertoires in COVID-19. Study summary: Sources were T cells, B-cell-depleted T cells, or PBMCs; the material itself was cDNA or gDNA.

Methods used by the authors: Reference gene primer amplification yielded estimated nucleated cell counts. Profiling relied on immunoSEQ multiplex PCR, and the TCRdb table lists in-frame clones only, not all of them. V and J calls and clone size are those listed in that table; D and trimming were worked out from the DNA. Of 280,000 or so clones in the sample, 70% to 90% were seen once. Trimming shortened V by 2 bases and J by 5 bases, and 6 bases separated the two germline ends. CDR3 size: 12 residues. Germline assignment: CDR1 SEHNR and CDR2 FQNEAQ (reference sequence). The chain uses TRBV7-9 and TRBJ1-2, with D unresolved. The sequenced material came from peripheral blood. The receptor comes from a woman in her 30s who had recovered from COVID-19. In DNA form, the CDR3 reads TGTGCCAGCAGCTTAACAGCATATGGCTACACCTTC. It codes for CASSLTAYGYTF.